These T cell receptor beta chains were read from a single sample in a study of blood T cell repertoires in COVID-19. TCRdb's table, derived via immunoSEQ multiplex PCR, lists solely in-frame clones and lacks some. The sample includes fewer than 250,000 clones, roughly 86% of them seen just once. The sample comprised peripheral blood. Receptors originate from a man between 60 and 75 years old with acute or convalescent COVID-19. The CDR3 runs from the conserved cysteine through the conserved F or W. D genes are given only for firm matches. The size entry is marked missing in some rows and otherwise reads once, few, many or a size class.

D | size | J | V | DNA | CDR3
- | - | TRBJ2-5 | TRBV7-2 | TGTGCCAGCGGCCGGGGCGGGAAAGAGACCCAGTACTTC | CASGRGGKETQYF
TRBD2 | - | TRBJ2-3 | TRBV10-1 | TGCGCCAGCAGTGAGTCTAGCGGGGGGGGCGCAGATACGCAGTATTTT | CASSESSGGGADTQYF
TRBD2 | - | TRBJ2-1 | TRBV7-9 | TGTGCCAGCAGCTTGCGGGGGGCGAGCTACAATGAGCAGTTCTTC | CASSLRGASYNEQFF
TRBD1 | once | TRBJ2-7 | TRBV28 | TGTGCCAGCAGTTTAATGGGACAGGCGCGAGAGCAGTACTTC | CASSLMGQAREQYF
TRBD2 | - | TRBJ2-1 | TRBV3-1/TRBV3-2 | TGTGCCAGCAGCCAAGATACCCAAAGGCGGGGGGCACCCTACAATGAGCAGTTCTTC | CASSQDTQRRGAPYNEQFF
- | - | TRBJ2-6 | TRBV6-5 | TGTGCCACCGGACAGCCCTCTGGGGCCAACGTCCTGACTTTC | CATGQPSGANVLTF
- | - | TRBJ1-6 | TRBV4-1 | TGCGCCAGCAGCCGGGCGCAGGGGAATAATTCACCCCTCCACTTT | CASSRAQGNNSPLHF
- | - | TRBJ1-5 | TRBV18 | TGTGCCAGCTCACCACAGGGGGGGTCCAATCAGCCCCAGCATTTT | CASSPQGGSNQPQHF
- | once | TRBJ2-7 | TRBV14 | TGTGCCAGCAGCCCCCAGGGCTACGAGCAGTACTTC | CASSPQGYEQYF
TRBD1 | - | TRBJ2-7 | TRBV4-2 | TGTGCCAGCAGCCAAGTTGACAGGGACGGCGAGCAGTACTTC | CASSQVDRDGEQYF
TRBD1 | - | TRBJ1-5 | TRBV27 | TGTGCCACGGGTACGGCAGGGGGCATAAGTGGCAATCAGCCCCAGCATTTT | CATGTAGGISGNQPQHF
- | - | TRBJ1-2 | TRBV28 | TGTGCCAGCAGTTTAACCCAACGGGGCTACACCTTC | CASSLTQRGYTF
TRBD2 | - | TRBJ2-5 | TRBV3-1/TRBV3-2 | TGTGCCAGCAGCCAATCTACCGATGGGGGGGAAGAGACCCAGTACTTC | CASSQSTDGGEETQYF
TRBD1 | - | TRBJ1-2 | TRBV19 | TGTGCCAGTAGTGGGACAGGGGCGGACTATGGCTACACCTTC | CASSGTGADYGYTF
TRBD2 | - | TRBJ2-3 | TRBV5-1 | TGCGCCAGCAGCTTGGGGGGAGGGAGCGGAGATACGCAGTATTTT | CASSLGGGSGDTQYF
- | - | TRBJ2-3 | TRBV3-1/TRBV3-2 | TGTGCCAGCAGTCGTAGGGGGGGGTCCACAGATACGCAGTATTTT | CASSRRGGSTDTQYF
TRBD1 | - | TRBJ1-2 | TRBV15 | TGTGCCACCAGCAGAGCAGGGGGCGCCTTTGGTGGCTACACCTTC | CATSRAGGAFGGYTF
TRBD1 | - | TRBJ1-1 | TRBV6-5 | TGTGCCAGCAGTTCCCCGACAGGGGGCGAGGGAGCTTTCTTT | CASSSPTGGEGAFF
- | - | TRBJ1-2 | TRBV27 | TGTGCCAGCAGTTCACAGGGACATGGCTACACCTTC | CASSSQGHGYTF
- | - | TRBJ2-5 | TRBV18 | TGTGCCAGCTCACCACAAGGATCAGGGAAGACCCAGTACTTC | CASSPQGSGKTQYF
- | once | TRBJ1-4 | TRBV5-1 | TGCGCCAGCAGCTGGACAGCGGCTAATGAAAAACTGTTTTTT | CASSWTAANEKLFF
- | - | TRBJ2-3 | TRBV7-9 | TGTGCCAGCAGCCTCCAGGGGAGTACAGATACGCAGTATTTT | CASSLQGSTDTQYF
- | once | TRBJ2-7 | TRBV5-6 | TGTGCCAGCAGCTTGAATCTAGCGCGGTACGAGCAGTACTTC | CASSLNLARYEQYF
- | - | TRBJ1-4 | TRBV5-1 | TGCGCCAGCAGCCCTGGCCGGGGAACAGAAAAACTGTTTTTT | CASSPGRGTEKLFF
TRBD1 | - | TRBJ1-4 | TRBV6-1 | TGTGCCAGCAGTGTCGGGACAGGGGGCATGGGTGGGGAAAAACTGTTTTTT | CASSVGTGGMGGEKLFF
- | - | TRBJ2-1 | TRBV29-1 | TGCAGCCACCATGCGGTTTCGGGGAATGAGCAGTTCTTC | CSHHAVSGNEQFF
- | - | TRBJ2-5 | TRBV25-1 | TGTGCCAGCAGCTTAAAAGAGACCCAGTACTTC | CASSLKETQYF
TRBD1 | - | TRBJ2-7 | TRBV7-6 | TGTGCCAGCAGCCACCGGGTCGGCGGACAGGGGGCCTACGAGCAGTACTTC | CASSHRVGGQGAYEQYF
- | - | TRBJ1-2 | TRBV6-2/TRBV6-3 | TGTGCCAGCAGTGACCCCCCGGGAAGCTACACCTTC | CASSDPPGSYTF
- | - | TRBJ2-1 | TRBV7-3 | TGTGCCAGCAGCTTATATGGCTCTTACAATGAGCAGTTCTTC | CASSLYGSYNEQFF
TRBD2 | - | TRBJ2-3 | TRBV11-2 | TGTGCCAGCAGCTTAGATGGCATAGCGGGGCCCACAGATACGCAGTATTTT | CASSLDGIAGPTDTQYF
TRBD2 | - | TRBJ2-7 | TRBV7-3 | TGTGCCAGCAGCGCCGGGGCTAGCGGGGCCTACGAGCAGTACTTC | CASSAGASGAYEQYF
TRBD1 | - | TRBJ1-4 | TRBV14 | TGTGCCAGCAGCCGAGGGACAGGGGTTGCTAATGAAAAACTGTTTTTT | CASSRGTGVANEKLFF
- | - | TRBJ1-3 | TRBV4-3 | TGCGCCAGCAGCCAGGCGGGGGCCGGGAACACCATATATTTT | CASSQAGAGNTIYF
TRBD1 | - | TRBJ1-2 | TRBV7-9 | TGTGCCAGCAGCTTAGCGGACAGGGGTGCCTATGGCTACACCTTC | CASSLADRGAYGYTF
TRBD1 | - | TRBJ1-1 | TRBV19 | TGTGCCAGCGTCCGCCGGGACAGGGGGCTGAACACTGAAGCTTTCTTT | CASVRRDRGLNTEAFF
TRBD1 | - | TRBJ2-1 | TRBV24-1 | TGTGCCACCAGTGATCCAAACCCGGCGACGGACAGGTGTAATGAGCAGTTCTTC | CATSDPNPATDRCNEQFF
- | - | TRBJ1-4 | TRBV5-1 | TGCGCCAGCAGCTTGACCCAATCAGGGGCTAATGAAAAACTGTTTTTT | CASSLTQSGANEKLFF
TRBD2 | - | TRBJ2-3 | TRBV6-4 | TGTGCCAGCAGTCCCCAAGCGGGGGGGTGGTCTACGCAGTATTTT | CASSPQAGGWSTQYF
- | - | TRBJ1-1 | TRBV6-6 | TGTGCCAGCAACCCCCGCCAGGGTACCACTGAAGCTTTCTTT | CASNPRQGTTEAFF
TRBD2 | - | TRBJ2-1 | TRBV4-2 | TGTGCCAGCAGCCAGGAATTACTAGCGGGGGGGCAAAGTGAGCAGTTCTTC | CASSQELLAGGQSEQFF
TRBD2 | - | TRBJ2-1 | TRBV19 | TGTGCCACCCGAAGCGACCTAGCGGGGGGTTACAATGAGCAGTTCTTC | CATRSDLAGGYNEQFF
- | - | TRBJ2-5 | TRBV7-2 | TGTGCCAGCAGCTTAAGGTTCGGGGTTAAGACCCAGTACTTC | CASSLRFGVKTQYF
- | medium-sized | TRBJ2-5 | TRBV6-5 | TGTGCCAGCAGTTACAGGCAGGGGAGACGGGAGACCCAGTACTTC | CASSYRQGRRETQYF
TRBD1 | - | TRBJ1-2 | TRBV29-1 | TGCAGCGCAAGACAGGGGAATGGCTACACCTTC | CSARQGNGYTF
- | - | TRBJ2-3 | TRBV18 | TGTGCCAGCTCACCACGGCGTTCAGGTACAGATACGCAGTATTTT | CASSPRRSGTDTQYF
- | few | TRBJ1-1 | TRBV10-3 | TGTGCCATCAGTGACTCCAGGGTAGGGAACACTGAAGCTTTCTTT | CAISDSRVGNTEAFF
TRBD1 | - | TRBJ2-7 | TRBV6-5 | TGTGCCAGCGCACCCACAGGGGTGGGGGAGCAGTACTTC | CASAPTGVGEQYF
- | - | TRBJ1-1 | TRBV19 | TGTGCCAGCATAACGGTTCGGGGGGCCCAAACTGAAGCTTTCTTT | CASITVRGAQTEAFF
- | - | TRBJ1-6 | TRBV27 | TGTGCCAGCAGTTTAAAGGGGGGGCCAGGGAATTCACCCCTCCACTTT | CASSLKGGPGNSPLHF
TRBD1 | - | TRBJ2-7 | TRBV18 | TGTGCCAGCTCACCTGGGACAGACTACGAGCAGTACTTC | CASSPGTDYEQYF
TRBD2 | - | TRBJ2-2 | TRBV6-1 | TGTGCCAGCAGTGCGACTAGCGGGACTAGCTTAGGGACCGGGGAGCTGTTTTTT | CASSATSGTSLGTGELFF
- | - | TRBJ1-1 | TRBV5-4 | TGTGCCAGCAGCTTGGGTCCGGGGAACACTGAAGCTTTCTTT | CASSLGPGNTEAFF
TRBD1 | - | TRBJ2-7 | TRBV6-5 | TGTGCCAGCAGTTTCTTGGACAGGGGGGGCTACGAGCAGTACTTC | CASSFLDRGGYEQYF
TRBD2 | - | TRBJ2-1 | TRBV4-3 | TGCGCCAGCAGCCAAGGTGGGGGGGCCTACAATGAGCAGTTCTTC | CASSQGGGAYNEQFF
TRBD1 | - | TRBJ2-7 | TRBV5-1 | TGCGCCAGCAGCCCCGATACAGGGGAATACGAGCAGTACTTC | CASSPDTGEYEQYF
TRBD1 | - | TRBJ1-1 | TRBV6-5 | TGTGCCAGCAGTATAGAGACAGGGAGGAACACTGAAGCTTTCTTT | CASSIETGRNTEAFF
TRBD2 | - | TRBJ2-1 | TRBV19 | TGTGCCAGTAGTACGGGACTAGCGGGGGGGCCTTCATACAATGAGCAGTTCTTC | CASSTGLAGGPSYNEQFF
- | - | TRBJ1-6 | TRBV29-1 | TGCAGCGTTGAAGGGCCCACAGGACCATATAATTCACCCCTCCACTTT | CSVEGPTGPYNSPLHF